These 21 T cell receptor beta chains were all obtained from the same sample, sequenced in a study of shared clonotypes between healthy human individuals. Sequencing was performed with immunoSEQ multiplex PCR; in TCRdb, only in-frame clones are kept and a portion is missing. The sample includes under 2,500,000 clones, under 97% of them seen just once. Sequenced input: naive CD4+ T cells sorted from blood. This sample's subset: CD45RA+ positively selected. All receptors derive from a man younger than 35 in good health.

In the case of this clone: The same CDR3 can be traced to other DNA sequences in this sample. This chain joins TRBV29-1 and TRBJ2-7; 9 nucleotides line up with TRBD1. V was clipped by 5 bases and J by 2 bases; unmatched bases: 1. Germline CDR1 reads SQVTM; CDR2 reads ANQGSEA. CDR3 length equals 12 residues. CDR3: CSVRQGAYEQYF. DNA for the CDR3: TGCAGCGTTAGACAGGGGGCCTACGAGCAGTACTTC.

The chain carries TRBV6-6 and TRBJ2-7; D is unresolved. Germline CDR1 and CDR2: MNHNY and SVGAGI (reference sequence). Between the trimmed V and J ends, which lost 5 bases and 6 bases, there was a span of 8 bases. The CDR3 extends over 11 amino acids. DNA of the CDR3: TGTGCCAGCAGTCGCGAAGGCGAGCAGTACTTC. This gives the protein CASSREGEQYF.

The CDR3 DNA reads TGTGCCTGGAGCCCAGGAGGGGGCAATCAGCCCCAGCATTTT. Translation: CAWSPGGGNQPQHF. The chain uses TRBV30 and TRBJ1-5, with a weak D call TRBD1 (5 bases). The CDR3 has 14 amino acids. The germline gives CDR1 GTSNPN, CDR2 SVGIG (reference sequence). Trimming removed 3 bases from V and 2 bases from J, with 11 bases in between.

This clone was observed a single time. Within the sample, other DNA sequences also encode this same CDR3. The rearrangement joins TRBV29-1 to TRBJ1-5, with D possibly TRBD1 on 5 matching bases. V gave up 6 bases and J gave up 1 base, with 7 bases separating them. Germline V gene data show CDR1 as SQVTM and CDR2 as ANQGSEA. The CDR3 is made up of 12 amino acids. The CDR3 protein is CSVGDSNQPQHF. Written as DNA, the CDR3 is TGCAGCGTCGGGGACAGCAATCAGCCCCAGCATTTT.

J is TRBJ2-5 and V is TRBV5-4; no definite D call. CDR1 is SGHNT and CDR2 is YYREEE in the germline V gene (reference sequence). V was pared by 4 bases and J by 5 bases, with 12 bases between. This CDR3 has 13 amino acids. The CDR3 is CASSALFGETQYF. The CDR3 coding sequence is TGTGCCAGCAGCGCGCTGTTTGGGGAGACCCAGTACTTC.

The chain links TRBV5-1 to TRBJ2-7; D uncertain. This CDR3 has 11 amino acids. Germline loops: CDR1 SGHRS, CDR2 YFSETQ. Trimming stripped 7 bases from V and 3 bases from J, with 8 bases between. In nucleotides, the CDR3 is TGCGCCAGCTCCGAGAACTACGAGCAGTACTTC. Amino acid sequence: CASSENYEQYF.

The chain uses TRBV5-1 and TRBJ1-4; D perhaps matches TRBD1 (5 bases). The CDR3 runs to 18 residues. The V end lost 3 bases, the J end lost 8 bases, and 26 bases lay between the germline ends. Looked up from germline, CDR1 is SGHRS and CDR2 is YFSETQ. CDR3 region: CASSSGLSLHGGVEKLFF. The CDR3 DNA sequence: TGCGCCAGCAGCTCAGGATTATCGCTACACGGGGGGGTCGAAAAACTGTTTTTT.

The chain has TRBV28 and TRBJ2-7, with a weak D call TRBD1 (5 bases). The CDR3 loop spans 12 amino acids. V gave up 9 bases and J gave up 3 bases, with 12 bases separating them. Germline V lookup: CDR1 MDHEN, CDR2 SYDVKM. CDR3 DNA: TGTGCCAGTTTAGGGGCAAACTACGAGCAGTACTTC. As protein: CASLGANYEQYF.

The rearrangement uses TRBV11-1 and TRBJ2-2, with TRBD2 matching 7 bases. V shed 5 bases and J 8 bases; nucleotides not matched to a gene: 8. Germline V CDR1 and CDR2: SGHAT, FQDESV (reference sequence). The CDR3 is made up of 14 amino acids. The CDR3 sequence is CASSPWTGGGELFF. The CDR3 coding sequence is TGTGCCAGCAGCCCCTGGACGGGGGGTGGGGAGCTGTTTTTT.

This clone was detected only once. The chain joins TRBV7-2 to TRBJ1-4; the match to TRBD1 covers 7 bases. Trimming cost V 1 base and J 8 bases; bases outside gene matches: 4. This CDR3 has 14 amino acids. In germline, CDR1 is SGHTA, CDR2 FQGNSA. CDR3 region: CASSLEGAGEKLFF. The CDR3 DNA is TGTGCCAGCAGCTTAGAGGGGGCTGGGGAAAAACTGTTTTTT.

V and J are TRBV6-5 and TRBJ2-1; D uncertain. The CDR3 runs to 12 residues. CDR1 MNHEY and CDR2 SVGAGI come from the germline V gene. V lost 6 bases to trimming and J lost 9 bases, with 12 bases between them. The CDR3: CASSIGWGEQFF. The CDR3 DNA sequence: TGTGCCAGCAGCATCGGATGGGGTGAGCAGTTCTTC.

The V call is TRBV12-5, the J call TRBJ1-5, with a possible D match to TRBD1 (5 bases). V was cut by 1 base and J by 7 bases, with 14 bases left in between. CDR3 length equals 15 residues. The germline gives CDR1 LGHNT, CDR2 FRNRAP. The CDR3 sequence: CASGLGQGWRQPQHF. As DNA, the CDR3 is TGTGCTAGTGGTTTGGGGCAGGGATGGCGCCAGCCCCAGCATTTT.

V usage is TRBV27 and J usage is TRBJ2-5; 8 bases align to TRBD2. The CDR3 consists of 15 residues. J lost 7 bases, V lost 0 bases, and 7 bases had no gene match. Germline V gives CDR1 MNHEY, CDR2 SMNVEV (reference sequence). The CDR3 loop is CASSLSITGGGTQYF. The CDR3 DNA reads as TGTGCCAGCAGTTTATCGATAACGGGAGGGGGGACCCAGTACTTC.

The chain has TRBV5-1 and TRBJ2-2; D is undetermined. The V and J ends lost 1 base and 2 bases respectively, with 6 bases between them. Per germline, CDR1 SGHRS and CDR2 YFSETQ. The CDR3 contains 14 residues. Here the CDR3 reads CASSLFANTGELFF. The CDR3 region has the DNA TGCGCCAGCAGCTTGTTTGCAAACACCGGGGAGCTGTTTTTT.

This clone came up once. The rearrangement uses TRBV7-6 and TRBJ2-5; D unclear. The CDR3 consists of 14 residues. Trimming shortened V by 1 base and J by 5 bases, and 11 bases separated the two germline ends. Germline lookup yields CDR1 SGHVS and CDR2 FNYEAQ. This CDR3 reads CASSLGPVGETQYF. CDR3 DNA: TGTGCCAGCAGCTTAGGACCGGTGGGGGAGACCCAGTACTTC.

As regards this clone: At the DNA level, this CDR3 is encoded by other sequences in the same sample as well. The chain carries TRBV10-3 and TRBJ1-1; TRBD1 matches at 8 bases. The CDR3 sequence is 13 residues long. V was pared by 5 bases and J by 5 bases, with 4 bases of the junction left unmatched. Germline V gene data show CDR1 as ENHRY and CDR2 as SYGVKD. This chain's CDR3 is CAISSTGGTEAFF. The CDR3 nucleotides read TGTGCCATCAGTTCTACAGGGGGTACTGAAGCTTTCTTT.

The rearrangement joins TRBV5-6 to TRBJ2-3; possibly TRBD2 for D (6 bases). The CDR3 runs to 16 residues. Germline lookup yields CDR1 SGHDT and CDR2 YYEEEE. Trimming left V 4 bases short and J 2 bases short, with 17 bases between. As DNA, the CDR3 is TGTGCCAGCAGCCTGGAGGGACCCACCGCCACAGATACGCAGTATTTT. Amino acid sequence: CASSLEGPTATDTQYF. The whole variable domain, remainder taken from reference TRBV5-6 and TRBJ2-3, is DAGVTQSPTHLIKTRGQQVTLRCSPKSGHDTVSWYQQALGQGPQFIFQYYEEEERQRGNFPDRFSGHQFPNYSSELNVNALLLGDSALYLCASSLEGPTATDTQYFGPGTRLTVL.

J is TRBJ1-2 and V is TRBV19, with D unresolved. The CDR3 spans 15 residues. V was shortened by 3 bases and J by 4 bases, with 15 bases between the two germline ends. Germline CDR1 is LNHDA and CDR2 is SQIVND (reference sequence). CDR3 in DNA: TGTGCCAGTAGTATTACTCGAGGACGGATCTATGGCTACACCTTC. Protein: CASSITRGRIYGYTF.

This chain uses TRBV19 with TRBJ2-7, with D perhaps TRBD1 or TRBD2 (6 bases each). Trimming shortened V by 3 bases and J by 6 bases, and 15 bases separated the two germline ends. Germline V CDR1 and CDR2: LNHDA, SQIVND (reference sequence). This CDR3 has 14 residues. The CDR3 DNA reads as TGTGCCAGTAGTATGGGGCCAGGGGACTTCGAGCAGTACTTC. Its translation: CASSMGPGDFEQYF.

The chain couples TRBV10-2 to TRBJ1-1; TRBD1 is a possible D gene (5 bases). Trimming pared 10 bases from V and 0 bases from J, leaving 15 bases between. The CDR3 length is 14 residues. Germline CDR1 and CDR2: WSHSY and SAAADI. CDR3 DNA sequence: TGCGCCACCAGACAGTACAAAATGAACACTGAAGCTTTCTTT. Amino acid sequence: CATRQYKMNTEAFF.

J is TRBJ2-7 and V is TRBV5-4; D gene ambiguous. The V and J ends lost 10 bases and 2 bases respectively, with 19 bases between them. Germline assignment: CDR1 SGHNT and CDR2 YYREEE (reference sequence). CDR3 size: 14 residues. For the CDR3, the DNA is TGTGCCGTGGGATGGGCACCTCCTCCCTACGAGCAGTACTTC. This gives the protein CAVGWAPPPYEQYF. Filled out from reference TRBV5-4 and TRBJ2-7, the complete variable domain reads ETGVTQSPTHLIKTRGQQVTLRCSSQSGHNTVSWYQQALGQGPQFIFQYYREEENGRGNFPPRFSGLQFPNYSSELNVNALELDDSALYLCAVGWAPPPYEQYFGPGTRLTVT.